Presented here are 26 T cell receptor beta chains from one specimen sequenced in a study of response to subunit inactivated influenza vaccine. Each CDR3 protein gets one entry after TCRdb re-called the RT-PCR reads with MiXCR. This table has about 500,000 distinct CDR3 sequences, 16% appearing once. The sample in question was CD4+ T cells sorted from PBMCs, obtained about 23 months after vaccination. These receptors all come from a man aged 45 to 75 who received an inactivated influenza vaccine.

The sample holds many counts of this clonotype. The chain is built from TRBV5-1 and TRBJ2-5, with TRBD2 matching over 7 bases. CDR1 and CDR2 (germline): SGHRS, YFSETQ. This CDR3 comprises 18 residues. Trimming at V came to 1 base and at J to 3 bases, leaving 15 bases not matched to a gene. CDR3 sequence reads: CASSLIPFGRPGEETQYF. CDR3 nucleotides: TGCGCCAGCAGCTTGATTCCTTTCGGGAGGCCGGGGGAAGAGACCCAGTACTTC.

This clonotype was found a few times. The chain couples TRBV20-1 to TRBJ2-3, with TRBD2 identical over 15 bases. Germline V gene sequence: CDR1 DFQATT, CDR2 SNEGSKA (reference sequence). V was clipped by 0 bases and J by 7 bases; unmatched bases: 14. There are 19 residues in the CDR3. In DNA form, the CDR3 reads TGCAGTGCTAGAGATGAGGTGGGACTAGCGGGGGGCCGAATCAATACGCAGTATTTT. Its translation: CSARDEVGLAGGRINTQYF.

There are a few counts of this clonotype. This chain connects TRBV6-4 to TRBJ2-3, with 10 nucleotides matching TRBD2. The germline gives CDR1 MRHNA, CDR2 SNTAGT. The junction had 19 bases not matched to a gene; V was cut back by 8 bases and J by 2 bases. CDR3 length: 19 amino acids. CDR3 residues: CASCNPAGSSGSPTDTQYF. CDR3 in DNA: TGTGCCAGCTGTAACCCCGCGGGCTCTAGCGGGAGTCCCACAGATACGCAGTATTTT.

This clonotype was observed a single time. The CDR3 is CSASERVARDTQHF. The CDR3 DNA reads TGCAGTGCTAGTGAACGGGTAGCTCGAGATACGCAGCATTTT. The chain combines TRBV20-1 with TRBJ2-3; D remains unclear. Gene TRBJ1-5 matches the end of the DNA better, so the J call may be wrong. Looked up from germline, CDR1 is DFQATT and CDR2 is SNEGSKA (reference sequence). The CDR3 is 14 amino acids.

The CDR3 DNA follows: TGTGCCAGCAGCGACTCTCTGACTAGCGCCCTCAATGAGCAGTTCTTC. Protein sequence: CASSDSLTSALNEQFF. The chain joins TRBV6-2 or TRBV6-3 to TRBJ2-1; 8 bases line up with TRBD2. The V segment lost 6 bases and the J segment 6 bases; nucleotides outside the gene matches: 13. The CDR3 totals 16 residues. Germline V gene sequence: CDR1 MNHEY, CDR2 SVGEGT.

The V gene is TRBV6-4, the J gene TRBJ1-1; D is possibly TRBD1 (6 bases). This CDR3 region has 14 residues. Germline CDR1 is MRHNA and CDR2 is SNTAGT. V lost 8 bases to trimming and J lost 0 bases, with 13 bases between them. The CDR3 DNA reads TGTGCCAGCCGGGACACCTATATGAACACTGAAGCTTTCTTT. It codes for CASRDTYMNTEAFF.

This clonotype was found a few times. V gene TRBV11-2 combines with J gene TRBJ2-5; no firm D call. V lost 1 base and J 3 bases, leaving 12 bases between the germline ends. Germline V gives CDR1 SGHAT, CDR2 FQNNGV. This CDR3 contains 15 residues. The DNA for the CDR3 is TGTGCCAGCAGCTTAGGACCGGCTAGGGAAGAGACCCAGTACTTC. Translation gives CASSLGPAREETQYF.

The chain couples TRBV4-1 to TRBJ1-3, with TRBD1 as a possible D gene (6 bases). With 3 bases removed from V and 4 bases from J, the gap between germline ends came to 10 bases. CDR1 and CDR2 from the germline V gene are MGHRA and YSYEKL. The CDR3 is 14 residues long. CDR3 DNA: TGCGCCAGCAGCCAGGGAGGGACAGGAAACACCATATATTTT. Protein product: CASSQGGTGNTIYF.

The V gene is TRBV6-2 or TRBV6-3, the J gene TRBJ2-7; 7 positions match TRBD2. The trim removed 2 bases at V and 4 bases at J, leaving 8 bases unmatched. CDR1 is MNHEY, CDR2 SVGEGT, per germline. The CDR3 runs to 15 residues. This CDR3 is CASSYTRGGFYEQYF. The CDR3 coding sequence is TGTGCCAGCAGTTACACTCGCGGGGGATTTTACGAGCAGTACTTC.

The table lists this clonotype with a few counts. This chain links TRBV29-1 with TRBJ1-4; D is unresolved. Trimming took 8 bases from V and 7 from J, leaving 8 bases between them. The CDR3 covers 10 residues. Germline CDR1 and CDR2: SQVTM and ANQGSEA. Here the CDR3 reads CSPRGEKLFF. In DNA form, the CDR3 reads TGCAGCCCCCGCGGTGAAAAACTGTTTTTT.

This clonotype was recorded only once. V and J are TRBV2 and TRBJ2-1; 8 nucleotides match TRBD1. V trimming: 6 bases; J trimming: 5 bases; junction bases outside the gene matches: 6. Germline CDR1 and CDR2: SNHLY and FYNNEI. CDR3 length: 14 amino acids. CDR3 sequence reads: CASSHRQGNNEQFF. Here the CDR3 DNA reads TGTGCCAGCAGCCACAGACAGGGGAACAATGAGCAGTTCTTC.

This clonotype has only a few counts. The chain combines TRBV9 with TRBJ1-5; D may be TRBD1 (5 bases). V lost 0 bases to trimming and J lost 1 base, with 8 bases between them. The CDR3 totals 15 residues. In germline, CDR1 is SGDLS, CDR2 YYNGEE. CDR3 sequence: CASSVDGGSNQPQHF. In DNA form, the CDR3 reads TGTGCCAGCAGCGTAGATGGGGGAAGCAATCAGCCCCAGCATTTT.

This clonotype was detected only a few times. This chain joins TRBV20-1 and TRBJ1-2; TRBD1 might be the D (6 bases). Germline CDR1 is DFQATT and CDR2 is SNEGSKA (reference sequence). The CDR3 totals 13 residues. Trimming removed 5 bases from V and 7 bases from J, with 17 bases in between. CDR3 sequence: CSAHEQGRGGYTF. The CDR3 nucleotides read TGCAGTGCTCATGAACAGGGCAGAGGTGGCTACACCTTC.

This clonotype was recorded a few times. The rearrangement uses TRBV4-1 and TRBJ2-3; 12 positions match TRBD1. CDR3 length equals 20 residues. V trimming: 3 bases; J trimming: 4 bases; junction bases outside the gene matches: 17. Germline V CDR1 and CDR2: MGHRA, YSYEKL. In DNA form, the CDR3 reads TGCGCCAGCAGCCATCCTCGCCGGGACAGGGGGCAAATGAGATCAGATACGCAGTATTTT. This translates into CASSHPRRDRGQMRSDTQYF.

In this sample, this clonotype turned up a few times. V is TRBV6-1 and J is TRBJ2-4; 7 nucleotides line up with TRBD2. The length of the CDR3 is 15 residues. The trim removed 6 bases at V and 6 bases at J, leaving 11 bases unmatched. Germline V gives CDR1 MNHNS, CDR2 SASEGT. CDR3 bases: TGTGCCAGCAGCCCCCCCCGGGAGGTGTTAAACATTCAGTACTTC. Protein: CASSPPREVLNIQYF.

V usage is TRBV5-1 and J usage is TRBJ2-7, with 8 bases lining up with TRBD2. CDR1 is SGHRS, CDR2 YFSETQ, per germline. The CDR3 is made up of 15 amino acids. V lost 0 bases to trimming and J lost 4 bases; unmatched junction nucleotides: 6. CDR3 loop: CASSLVSGNSYEQYF. In DNA form, the CDR3 reads TGCGCCAGCAGCTTGGTTAGCGGGAATAGTTACGAGCAGTACTTC. The full variable domain, its missing parts supplied by reference TRBV5-1 and TRBJ2-7, is KAGVTQTPRYLIKTRGQQVTLSCSPISGHRSVSWYQQTPGQGLQFLFEYFSETQRNKGNFPGRFSGRQFSNSRSEMNVSTLELGDSALYLCASSLVSGNSYEQYFGPGTRLTVT.

In this sample, this clonotype turned up a few times. The chain carries TRBV29-1 and TRBJ2-1; no reliable D call. Germline lookup yields CDR1 SQVTM and CDR2 ANQGSEA. V was trimmed by 5 bases and J by 6 bases, leaving 8 bases between them. The CDR3 has 11 amino acids. CDR3 coding DNA: TGCAGCGTTAACTGGGGCAATGAGCAGTTCTTC. As protein: CSVNWGNEQFF.

This sequence joins TRBV4-3 and TRBJ2-3; D ambiguous. The CDR3 loop spans 15 amino acids. Germline lookup yields CDR1 LGHNA and CDR2 YSLEER. Trimming removed 2 bases from V and 2 bases from J, with 11 bases in between. CDR3 in amino acids: CASSQSALFTDTQYF. The CDR3 DNA reads TGCGCCAGCAGCCAATCGGCACTGTTCACAGATACGCAGTATTTT.

The table lists this clonotype with a few counts. The V and J genes are TRBV9 and TRBJ2-3; tentatively, D is TRBD1 (5 bases). In germline, CDR1 is SGDLS, CDR2 YYNGEE. V was cut by 4 bases and J by 0 bases, with 15 bases left in between. The CDR3 is made up of 16 amino acids. CDR3: CASSPRQISSTDTQYF. The CDR3 bases are TGTGCCAGCAGCCCCCGACAGATTTCTAGCACAGATACGCAGTATTTT.

The chain employs TRBV4-2 and TRBJ2-1; TRBD2 matches at 10 bases. Germline CDR1 reads LGHNA; CDR2 reads YNFKEQ. Trimming at V came to 4 bases and at J to 7 bases, leaving 10 bases not matched to a gene. CDR3 length: 16 residues. The CDR3 reads CASSRLLAGQLNEQFF. For the CDR3, the DNA is TGTGCCAGCAGCCGGCTACTAGCGGGACAGTTAAATGAGCAGTTCTTC.

There are a few counts of this clonotype. The CDR3 DNA reads as TGTGCCAGTAGTATTGTTCAGGGCCCCCAGCATTTT. The encoded protein is CASSIVQGPQHF. V is TRBV19 and J is TRBJ1-5, with D perhaps matching TRBD1 (5 bases). There are 12 residues in the CDR3. From germline, CDR1 is LNHDA and CDR2 SQIVND (reference sequence). V dropped 3 bases and J dropped 10 bases, with 10 bases sitting between them. Complete variable domain (other parts from reference TRBV19 and TRBJ1-5): DGGITQSPKYLFRKEGQNVTLSCEQNLNHDAMYWYRQDPGQGLRLIYYSQIVNDFQKGDIAEGYSVSREKKESFPLTVTSAQKNPTAFYLCASSIVQGPQHFGDGTRLSIL.

The chain combines TRBV5-1 with TRBJ2-7, with D perhaps matching TRBD2 (6 bases). Per germline, CDR1 SGHRS and CDR2 YFSETQ. The CDR3 spans 13 residues. V lost 4 bases and J 10 bases, leaving 18 bases between the germline ends. This CDR3 reads CASSPGGGEDQYF. The CDR3 DNA is TGCGCCAGCAGCCCTGGAGGAGGGGAGGATCAGTACTTC.

This clonotype was observed a few times. This chain's CDR3 is CASSFTRPGQGSYEQYF. The DNA of the CDR3 is TGTGCCAGCAGTTTCACCCGACCGGGACAGGGTAGCTACGAGCAGTACTTC. V gene TRBV27 combines with J gene TRBJ2-7, with 9 nucleotides matching TRBD1. V shed 3 bases and J 3 bases; nucleotides not matched to a gene: 12. Germline V gene data show CDR1 as MNHEY and CDR2 as SMNVEV (reference sequence). The CDR3 consists of 17 residues.

Many counts were recorded for this clonotype. The chain employs TRBV12-3 or TRBV12-4 and TRBJ2-3; perhaps D is TRBD1 or TRBD2 (6 bases each). This CDR3 spans 14 amino acids. The V and J ends lost 5 bases and 2 bases respectively, with 11 bases between them. The chain's CDR3 is CASSRGVDTDTQYF. The CDR3 nucleotides read TGTGCCAGCAGTAGGGGGGTTGACACAGATACGCAGTATTTT.

This clonotype occurred a few times. V is TRBV7-3 and J is TRBJ2-3; D not resolved. Trimming took off 3 bases at V and 3 bases at J, with 7 bases between the two ends. There are 13 residues in the CDR3. Looked up from germline, CDR1 is SGHTA and CDR2 is FQGTGA. The CDR3 loop reads CASSLIRTDTQYF. CDR3 sequence (DNA): TGTGCCAGCAGCTTGATTAGGACAGATACGCAGTATTTT.

This rearrangement joins TRBV15 to TRBJ2-3; D remains ambiguous. The germline V gene has CDR1 LNHNV and CDR2 YYDKDF (reference sequence). This CDR3 has 16 residues. Trimming left V 0 bases short and J 2 bases short, with 12 bases between. The CDR3 loop reads CATSRDLKQPTDTQYF. The CDR3 DNA follows: TGTGCCACCAGCAGAGATTTAAAACAGCCCACAGATACGCAGTATTTT.